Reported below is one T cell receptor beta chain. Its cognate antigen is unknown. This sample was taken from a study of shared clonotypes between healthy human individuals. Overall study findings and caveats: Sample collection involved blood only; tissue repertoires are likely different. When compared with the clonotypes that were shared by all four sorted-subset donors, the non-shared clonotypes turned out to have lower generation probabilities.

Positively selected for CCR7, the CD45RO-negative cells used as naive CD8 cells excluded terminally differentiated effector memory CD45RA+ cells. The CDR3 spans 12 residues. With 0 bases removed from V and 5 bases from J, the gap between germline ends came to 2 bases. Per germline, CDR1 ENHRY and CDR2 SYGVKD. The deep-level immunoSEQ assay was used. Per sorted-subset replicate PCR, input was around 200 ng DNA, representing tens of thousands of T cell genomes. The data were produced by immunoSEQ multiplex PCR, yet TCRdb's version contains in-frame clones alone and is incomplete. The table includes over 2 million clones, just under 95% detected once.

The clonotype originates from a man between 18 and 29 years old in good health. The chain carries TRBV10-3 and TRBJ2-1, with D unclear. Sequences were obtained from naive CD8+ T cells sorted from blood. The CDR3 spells CAISESNNEQFF. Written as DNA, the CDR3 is TGTGCCATCAGTGAGTCCAACAATGAGCAGTTCTTC.